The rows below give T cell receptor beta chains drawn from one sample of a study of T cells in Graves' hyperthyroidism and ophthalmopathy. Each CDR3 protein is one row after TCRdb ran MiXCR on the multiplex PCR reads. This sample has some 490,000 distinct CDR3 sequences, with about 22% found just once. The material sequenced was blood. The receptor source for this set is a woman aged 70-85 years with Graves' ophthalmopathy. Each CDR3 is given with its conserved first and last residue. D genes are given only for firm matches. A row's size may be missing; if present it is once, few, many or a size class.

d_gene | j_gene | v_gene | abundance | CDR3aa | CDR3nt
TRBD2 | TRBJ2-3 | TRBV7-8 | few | CASSLAWTSGYTDTQYF | TGTGCCAGCAGCTTAGCGTGGACTAGCGGGTACACAGATACGCAGTATTTT
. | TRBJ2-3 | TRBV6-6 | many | CASSYSSRPSTDTQYF | TGTGCCAGCAGTTACTCTTCGCGGCCGAGCACAGATACGCAGTATTTT
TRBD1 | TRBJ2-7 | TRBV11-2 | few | CAVARDSKNYEQYF | TGTGCCGTGGCCCGGGACAGCAAGAACTACGAGCAGTACTTC
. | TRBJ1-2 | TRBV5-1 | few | CASSLAIGGYTF | TGCGCCAGCAGCTTGGCCATAGGCGGCTACACCTTC
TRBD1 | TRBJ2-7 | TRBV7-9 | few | CASSLTGDLYEQYF | TGTGCCAGCAGCCTAACAGGGGACCTCTACGAGCAGTACTTC
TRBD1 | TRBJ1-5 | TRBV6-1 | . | CASSEAGQGVARQPQHF | TGTGCCAGCAGTGAAGCAGGACAGGGGGTCGCGCGTCAGCCCCAGCATTTT
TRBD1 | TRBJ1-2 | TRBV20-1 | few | CSAREAQGGNYGYTF | TGCAGTGCTAGAGAGGCACAGGGGGGAAACTATGGCTACACCTTC
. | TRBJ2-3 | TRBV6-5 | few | CASTIGQSTDTQYF | TGTGCCAGCACCATAGGACAGAGCACAGATACGCAGTATTTT
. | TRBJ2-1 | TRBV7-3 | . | CASSLRSINEQFF | TGTGCCAGCAGCTTAAGGAGCATTAATGAGCAGTTCTTC
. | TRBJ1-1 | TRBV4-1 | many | CASSQEGWGAFF | TGCGCCAGCAGCCAAGAAGGGTGGGGAGCTTTCTTT
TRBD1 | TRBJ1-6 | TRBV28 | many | CASSHAQGAGSPLHF | TGTGCCAGCAGCCACGCACAGGGGGCTGGTTCACCCCTCCACTTT
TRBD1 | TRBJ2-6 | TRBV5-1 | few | CASSPDRERGSGANVLTF | TGCGCCAGCAGCCCTGACAGGGAAAGGGGCTCTGGGGCCAACGTCCTGACTTTC
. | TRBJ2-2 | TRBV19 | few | CASRGRENTGELFF | TGTGCCAGCCGGGGCAGGGAGAACACCGGGGAGCTGTTTTTT
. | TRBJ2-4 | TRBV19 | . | CASRDRGQAGGSKNIQYF | TGTGCCAGCAGGGACAGGGGTCAAGCGGGAGGGTCCAAAAACATTCAGTACTTC
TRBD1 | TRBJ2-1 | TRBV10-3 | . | CAISGDRGHDEQFF | TGTGCCATCAGTGGCGACAGGGGGCACGATGAGCAGTTCTTC
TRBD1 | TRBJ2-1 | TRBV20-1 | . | CSSRAGTGFWNEQFF | TGCAGTTCTCGAGCCGGGACAGGGTTTTGGAATGAGCAGTTCTTC
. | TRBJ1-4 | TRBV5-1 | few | CASSLGAGLKAIGEKLFF | TGCGCCAGCAGCCTTGGGGCGGGACTCAAGGCGATCGGTGAAAAACTGTTTTTT
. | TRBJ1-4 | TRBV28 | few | CASSFRVATNEELFF | TGTGCCAGCAGTTTCAGGGTTGCAACTAATGAAGAACTGTTTTTT
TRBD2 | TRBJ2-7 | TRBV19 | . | CASSALHSGRRNEQYF | TGTGCCAGTAGTGCCCTTCATAGCGGGAGAAGGAACGAGCAGTACTTC
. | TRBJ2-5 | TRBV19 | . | CASSISVLETQYF | TGTGCCAGTAGTATAAGTGTCCTGGAGACCCAGTACTTC
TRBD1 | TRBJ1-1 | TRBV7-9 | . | CASSLGQGSEAFF | TGTGCCAGCAGCTTAGGACAGGGGTCCGAAGCTTTCTTT
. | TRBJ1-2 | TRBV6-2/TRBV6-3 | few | CASTDGFWGYTF | TGTGCCAGCACGGACGGGTTTTGGGGCTACACCTTC
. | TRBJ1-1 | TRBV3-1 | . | CASSQDLGLTEAFF | TGTGCCAGCAGCCAAGACCTGGGCCTCACTGAAGCTTTCTTT
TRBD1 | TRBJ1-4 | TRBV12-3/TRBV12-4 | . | CASSSTGGGEKLFF | TGTGCCAGCAGTTCGACAGGGGGGGGGGAAAAACTGTTTTTT
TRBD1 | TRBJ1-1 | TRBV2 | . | CAKETGTGDTEAFF | TGTGCCAAAGAAACCGGGACAGGGGACACTGAAGCTTTCTTT
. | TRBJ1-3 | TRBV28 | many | CASSLSGSSGNTIYF | TGTGCCAGCAGTTTATCCGGCAGCTCTGGAAACACCATATATTTT
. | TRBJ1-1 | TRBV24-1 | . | CATILRQLNTEAFF | TGTGCCACCATCCTCAGACAACTGAACACTGAAGCTTTCTTT
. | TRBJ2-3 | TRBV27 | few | CASKKGRRSTDTQYF | TGTGCCAGCAAAAAGGGCCGCCGAAGCACAGATACGCAGTATTTT
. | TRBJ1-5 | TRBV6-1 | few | CASSEANRVYQPQHF | TGTGCCAGCAGTGAAGCCAACAGGGTGTATCAGCCCCAGCATTTT
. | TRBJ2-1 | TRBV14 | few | CASRQFDGSYNEQFF | TGTGCCAGCAGGCAATTCGACGGCTCCTACAATGAGCAGTTCTTC
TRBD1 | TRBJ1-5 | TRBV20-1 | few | CSARRGTGDQPQHF | TGCAGTGCTAGGAGGGGGACAGGGGATCAGCCCCAGCATTTT
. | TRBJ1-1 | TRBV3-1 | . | CASSQGRALVGWDTEAFF | TGTGCCAGCAGCCAGGGACGGGCCCTCGTCGGGTGGGACACTGAAGCTTTCTTT
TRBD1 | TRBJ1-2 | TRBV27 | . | CASSSPGTGFYGYTF | TGTGCCAGCAGTTCACCCGGGACAGGGTTCTATGGCTACACCTTC
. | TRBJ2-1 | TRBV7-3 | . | CASSLDGHNEQFF | TGTGCCAGCAGCCTGGACGGACACAATGAGCAGTTCTTC
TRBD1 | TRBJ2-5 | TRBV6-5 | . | CASSYPPRTGTETQYF | TGTGCCAGCAGTTACCCGCCCCGGACAGGGACGGAGACCCAGTACTTC
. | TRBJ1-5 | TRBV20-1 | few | CSARAAQYNQPQHF | TGCAGTGCTAGAGCTGCTCAGTACAATCAGCCCCAGCATTTT
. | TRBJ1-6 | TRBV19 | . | CASREGGSESPLHF | TGTGCCAGTAGGGAGGGGGGGTCGGAGTCACCCCTCCACTTT
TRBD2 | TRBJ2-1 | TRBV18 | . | CASSPGREGEQFF | TGTGCCAGCTCACCGGGCAGGGAGGGTGAGCAGTTCTTC
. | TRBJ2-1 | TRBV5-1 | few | CASSLAGIANEQFF | TGCGCCAGCAGCTTAGCAGGCATCGCAAATGAGCAGTTCTTC
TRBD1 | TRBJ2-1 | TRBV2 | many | CASRRGPLYNEQFF | TGTGCCAGTCGCAGGGGGCCCCTATACAATGAGCAGTTCTTC
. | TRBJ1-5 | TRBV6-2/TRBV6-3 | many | CASSSDSRGQPQHF | TGTGCCAGCAGTTCGGACAGCCGGGGACAGCCCCAGCATTTT
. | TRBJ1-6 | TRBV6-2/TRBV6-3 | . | CASTNNSPLHF | TGTGCCAGCACCAACAATTCACCCCTCCACTTT
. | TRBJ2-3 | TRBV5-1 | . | CATTIDASTDTQYF | TGCGCCACCACGATCGACGCTAGCACAGACACGCAGTATTTT
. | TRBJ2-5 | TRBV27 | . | CASSSIGSGAQETQYF | TGTGCCAGCAGTTCTATCGGGTCGGGGGCCCAAGAGACCCAGTACTTC
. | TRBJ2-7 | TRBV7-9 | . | CATSGQGREQYF | TGTGCCACCTCGGGTCAGGGGAGGGAGCAGTACTTC
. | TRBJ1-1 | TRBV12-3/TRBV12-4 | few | CASSSQQGVRTEAFF | TGTGCCAGCAGTTCCCAACAGGGCGTTAGGACTGAAGCTTTCTTT